This TCR beta chain was documented in a study of T cells in Graves' hyperthyroidism and ophthalmopathy. This clonotype was picked up many times. Its antigen is currently unknown. This CDR3 spans 13 amino acids. From germline, CDR1 is MNHNS and CDR2 SASEGT. V lost 2 bases, J lost 0 bases, and 3 bases lay in between. Overall study findings and caveats: Ophthalmopathy was identified by the model a median 6.5 months ahead of onset.

There were TCR beta CDR3 regions amplified from RNA transcripts. The study used the HTBI primer set for a first-round RT-PCR of the TCR CDR3. TCRdb used MiXCR to reprocess the multiplex PCR reads, holding one entry per CDR3 protein. The data show 600,000 or so distinct CDR3 sequences, 16% seen once. The sequenced material came from blood. The TCR comes from a woman aged 30 to 39 with Graves' hyperthyroidism. The gene calls are TRBV6-1 and TRBJ2-3; D is uncertain. CDR3 bases: TGTGCCAGCAGTGAACAGAGCACAGATACGCAGTATTTT. Translated, it gives CASSEQSTDTQYF.